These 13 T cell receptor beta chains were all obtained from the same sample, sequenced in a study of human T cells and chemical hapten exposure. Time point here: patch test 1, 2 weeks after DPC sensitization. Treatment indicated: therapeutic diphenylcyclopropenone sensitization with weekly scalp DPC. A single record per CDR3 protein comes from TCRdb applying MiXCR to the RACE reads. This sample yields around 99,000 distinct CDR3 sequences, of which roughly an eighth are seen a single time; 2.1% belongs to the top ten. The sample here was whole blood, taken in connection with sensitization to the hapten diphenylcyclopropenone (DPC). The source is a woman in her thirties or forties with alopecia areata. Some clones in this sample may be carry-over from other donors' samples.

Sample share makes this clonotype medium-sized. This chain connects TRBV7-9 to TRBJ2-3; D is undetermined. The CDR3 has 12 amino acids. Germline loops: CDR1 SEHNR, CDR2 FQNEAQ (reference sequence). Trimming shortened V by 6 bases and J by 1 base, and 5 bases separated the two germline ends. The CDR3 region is CASRSGTDTQYF. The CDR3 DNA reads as TGTGCCAGCAGAAGCGGCACAGATACGCAGTATTTT.

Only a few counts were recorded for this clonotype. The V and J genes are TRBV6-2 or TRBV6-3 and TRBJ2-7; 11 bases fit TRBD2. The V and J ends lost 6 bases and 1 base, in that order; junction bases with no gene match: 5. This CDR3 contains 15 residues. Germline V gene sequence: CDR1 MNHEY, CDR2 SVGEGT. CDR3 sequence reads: CASSTTSGGSYEQYF. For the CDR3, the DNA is TGTGCCAGCAGCACTACTAGCGGGGGATCCTACGAGCAGTACTTC.

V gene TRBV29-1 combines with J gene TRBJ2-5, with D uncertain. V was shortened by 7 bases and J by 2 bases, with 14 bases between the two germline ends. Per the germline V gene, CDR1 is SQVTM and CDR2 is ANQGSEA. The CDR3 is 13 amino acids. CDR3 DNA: TGCAGCGCCGTTAGAAGTATTCAAGAGACCCAGTACTTC. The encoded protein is CSAVRSIQETQYF.

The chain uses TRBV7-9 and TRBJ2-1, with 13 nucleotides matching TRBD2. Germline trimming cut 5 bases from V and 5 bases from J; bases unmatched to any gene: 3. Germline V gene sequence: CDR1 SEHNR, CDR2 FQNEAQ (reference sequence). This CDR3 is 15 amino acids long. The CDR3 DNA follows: TGTGCCAGCAGCCCCGGGACTAGCGGGGACAATGAGCAGTTCTTC. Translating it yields CASSPGTSGDNEQFF.

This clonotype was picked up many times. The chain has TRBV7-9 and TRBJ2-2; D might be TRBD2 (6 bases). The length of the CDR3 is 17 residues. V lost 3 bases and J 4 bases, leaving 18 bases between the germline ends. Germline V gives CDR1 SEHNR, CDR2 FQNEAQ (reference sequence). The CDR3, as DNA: TGTGCCAGCAGCTTCGGAGGGGCAAGGGCGGTCACCGGGGAGCTGTTTTTT. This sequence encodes CASSFGGARAVTGELFF. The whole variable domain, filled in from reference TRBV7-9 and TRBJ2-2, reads DTGVSQNPRHKITKRGQNVTFRCDPISEHNRLYWYRQTLGQGPEFLTYFQNEAQLEKSRLLSDRFSAERPKGSFSTLEIQRTEQGDSAMYLCASSFGGARAVTGELFFGEGSRLTVL.

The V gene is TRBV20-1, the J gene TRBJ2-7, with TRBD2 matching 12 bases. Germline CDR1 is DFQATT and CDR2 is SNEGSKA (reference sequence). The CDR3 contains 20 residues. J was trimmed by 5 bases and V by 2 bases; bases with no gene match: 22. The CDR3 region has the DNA TGCAGTGCTAGACCACGACTAGCTAGCGGGAGGGCCGGGGGGATCGACGAGCAGTACTTC. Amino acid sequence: CSARPRLASGRAGGIDEQYF.

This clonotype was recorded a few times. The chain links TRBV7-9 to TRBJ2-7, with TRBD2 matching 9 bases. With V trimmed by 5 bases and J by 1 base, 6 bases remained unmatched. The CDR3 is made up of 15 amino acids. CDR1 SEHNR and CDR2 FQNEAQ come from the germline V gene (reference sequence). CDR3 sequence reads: CASSLSGRMSYEQYF. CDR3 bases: TGTGCCAGCAGCCTGAGCGGGAGGATGTCCTACGAGCAGTACTTC.

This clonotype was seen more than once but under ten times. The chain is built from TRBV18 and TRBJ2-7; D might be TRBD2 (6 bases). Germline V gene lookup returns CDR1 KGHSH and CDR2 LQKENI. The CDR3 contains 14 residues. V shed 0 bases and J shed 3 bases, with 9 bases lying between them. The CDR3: CASSPPTRVYEQYF. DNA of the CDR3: TGTGCCAGCTCACCACCGACTAGAGTCTACGAGCAGTACTTC.

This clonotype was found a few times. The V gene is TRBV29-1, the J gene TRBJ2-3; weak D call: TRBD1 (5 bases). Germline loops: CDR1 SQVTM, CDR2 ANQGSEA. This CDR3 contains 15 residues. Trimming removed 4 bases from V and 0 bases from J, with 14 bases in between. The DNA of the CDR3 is TGCAGCGTTGCCACCTTGACAGAGAGCACAGATACGCAGTATTTT. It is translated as CSVATLTESTDTQYF.

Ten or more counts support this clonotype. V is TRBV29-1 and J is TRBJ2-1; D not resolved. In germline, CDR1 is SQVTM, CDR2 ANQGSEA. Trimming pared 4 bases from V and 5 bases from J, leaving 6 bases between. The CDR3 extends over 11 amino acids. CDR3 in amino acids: CSVARNNEQFF. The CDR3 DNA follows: TGCAGCGTTGCCAGGAACAATGAGCAGTTCTTC.

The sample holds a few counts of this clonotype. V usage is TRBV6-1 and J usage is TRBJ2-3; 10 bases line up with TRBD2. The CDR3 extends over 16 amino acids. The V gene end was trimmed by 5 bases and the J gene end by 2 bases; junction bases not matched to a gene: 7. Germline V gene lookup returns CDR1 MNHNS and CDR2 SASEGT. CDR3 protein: CASSIRAGGHTDTQYF. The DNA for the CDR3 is TGTGCCAGCAGTATTAGAGCGGGAGGGCACACAGATACGCAGTATTTT.

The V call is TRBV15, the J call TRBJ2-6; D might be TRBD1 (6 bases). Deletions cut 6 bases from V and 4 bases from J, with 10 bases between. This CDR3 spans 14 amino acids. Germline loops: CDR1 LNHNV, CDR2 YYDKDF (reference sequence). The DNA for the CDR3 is TGTGCCACCAGTGTAGGGACAGGGGCCAACGTCCTGACTTTC. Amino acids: CATSVGTGANVLTF.

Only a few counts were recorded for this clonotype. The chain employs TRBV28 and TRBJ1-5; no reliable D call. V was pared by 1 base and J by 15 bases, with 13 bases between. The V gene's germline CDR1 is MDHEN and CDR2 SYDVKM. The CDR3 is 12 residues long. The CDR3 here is CASSLLRGIGHF. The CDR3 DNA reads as TGTGCCAGCAGTTTATTACGGGGAATAGGGCATTTT.